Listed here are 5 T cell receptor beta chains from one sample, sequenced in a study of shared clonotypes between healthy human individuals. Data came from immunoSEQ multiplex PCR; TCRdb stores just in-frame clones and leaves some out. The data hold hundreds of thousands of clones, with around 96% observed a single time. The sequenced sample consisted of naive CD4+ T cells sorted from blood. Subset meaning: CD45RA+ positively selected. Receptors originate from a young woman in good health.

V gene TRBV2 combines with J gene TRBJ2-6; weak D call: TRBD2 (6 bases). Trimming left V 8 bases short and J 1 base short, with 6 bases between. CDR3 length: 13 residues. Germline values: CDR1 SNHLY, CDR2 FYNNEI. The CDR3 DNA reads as TGTGCCAGCGGGGGGTCTGGGGCCAACGTCCTGACTTTC. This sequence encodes CASGGSGANVLTF.

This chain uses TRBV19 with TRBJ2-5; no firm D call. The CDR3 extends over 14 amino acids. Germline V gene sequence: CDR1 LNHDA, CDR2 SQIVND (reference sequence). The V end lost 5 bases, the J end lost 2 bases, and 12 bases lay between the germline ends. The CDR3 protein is CASSDQRYQETQYF. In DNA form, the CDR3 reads TGTGCCAGTAGTGATCAACGGTATCAAGAGACCCAGTACTTC.

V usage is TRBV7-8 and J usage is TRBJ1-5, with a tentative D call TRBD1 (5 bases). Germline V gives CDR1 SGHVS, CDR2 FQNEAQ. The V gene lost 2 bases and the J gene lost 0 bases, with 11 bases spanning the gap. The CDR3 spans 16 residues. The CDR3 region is CASSLTRTTSNQPQHF. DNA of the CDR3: TGTGCCAGCAGCTTAACAAGGACAACTAGCAATCAGCCCCAGCATTTT.

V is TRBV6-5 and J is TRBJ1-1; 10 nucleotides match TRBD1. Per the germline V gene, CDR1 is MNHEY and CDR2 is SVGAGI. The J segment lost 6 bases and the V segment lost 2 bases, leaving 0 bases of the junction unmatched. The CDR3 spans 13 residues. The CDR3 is CASSYGQGAEAFF. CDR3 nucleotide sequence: TGTGCCAGCAGTTACGGACAGGGGGCTGAAGCTTTCTTT.

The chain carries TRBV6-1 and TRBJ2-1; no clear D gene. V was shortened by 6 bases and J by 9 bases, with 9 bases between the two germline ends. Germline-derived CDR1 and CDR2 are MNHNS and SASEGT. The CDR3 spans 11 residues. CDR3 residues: CASSLLGEQFF. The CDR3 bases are TGTGCCAGCAGCCTGTTGGGTGAGCAGTTCTTC.